This T cell receptor beta chain emerged from a study of T cells in localized non-small cell lung cancer. Germline lookup yields CDR1 SEHNR and CDR2 FQNEAQ (reference sequence). V lost 5 bases to trimming and J lost 4 bases, with 18 bases between them. The CDR3 spans 16 residues. Generated by immunoSEQ multiplex PCR, the TCRdb table keeps only in-frame clones and is missing some. Here the sample spans 25,000 to 35,000 clones, around 92% being singletons. Study-wide points: Among the top 100 tumor clones, a median about 57 appeared in adjacent lung.

This clone was counted a single time. Its specificity is not known. The chain has TRBV7-9 and TRBJ1-3, with D possibly TRBD1 on 6 matching bases. The sample consisted of peripheral blood mononuclear cells, taken before any cancer treatment. This sequence originates from a woman aged 35 to 70 with stage III lung adenocarcinoma. This CDR3 reads CASSPDRSLGGNTIYF. The CDR3 DNA follows: TGTGCCAGCAGCCCGGACAGATCATTAGGGGGAAACACCATATATTTT.